A selection of T cell receptor beta chains follows, all from one sample in a study of PD-L1 blockade in urothelial cancer. Some clones are missing from TCRdb's copy, which holds only in-frame ones; the method was immunoSEQ multiplex PCR. This sample has tens of thousands of clones, with approximately 90% found just once. Specimen: PBMCs, collected around atezolizumab (anti-PD-L1) treatment. The origin of the receptors is a man in his 60s with urothelial cancer. CDR3s include the opening cysteine and the closing phenylalanine or tryptophan. Fields, in order: clone size, V gene, D gene, J gene, CDR3 DNA, CDR3 protein. The D gene is left open where the match is weak. Where a row states a size, it is once, few, many or the class of an expanded clone; other rows omit it.

once,TRBV9,NA,TRBJ2-7,TGTGCCAGCAGCGTAGGAACAGGACGCTACGAGCAGTACTTC,CASSVGTGRYEQYF
NA,TRBV29-1,NA,TRBJ2-1,TGCAGCGTTGGGGGTGACGGGGGACTCCGAAATGAGCAGTTCTTC,CSVGGDGGLRNEQFF
NA,TRBV5-1,NA,TRBJ2-7,TGCGCCAGCAGTATCGTACCTTGGGGGCTAGAGCAGTACTTC,CASSIVPWGLEQYF
once,TRBV7-6,TRBD2,TRBJ2-1,TGTGCCAGCAGCTTAGTCCCGGCGGGGGGGCGAAGCTCCTACAATGAGCAGTTCTTC,CASSLVPAGGRSSYNEQFF
NA,TRBV6-5,TRBD1,TRBJ1-1,TGTGCCAGCAGTTACACCAGACCCAGGGGGCTCACTGAAGCTTTCTTT,CASSYTRPRGLTEAFF
NA,TRBV4-3,TRBD1,TRBJ2-2,TGCGCCAGCAGCCAAGCGGACAGGCCCGGGGAGCTGTTTTTT,CASSQADRPGELFF
NA,TRBV11-2,NA,TRBJ1-4,TGTGCCAGCAGCCTAGTCAGGGGCTCGAGAGAAAAACTGTTTTTT,CASSLVRGSREKLFF
NA,TRBV4-3,NA,TRBJ2-5,TGCGCCAGCAGCCAAGATGGCCTACCGGGAGAGACCCAGTACTTC,CASSQDGLPGETQYF
NA,TRBV6-1,TRBD1,TRBJ1-2,TGTGCCAGCAGTCCAGGGGGCTATGGCTACACCTTC,CASSPGGYGYTF
NA,TRBV11-2,TRBD1,TRBJ1-3,TGTGCCAGCAGCTTAGTCGGAACGGGACAGGGACTTAGAAACACCATATATTTT,CASSLVGTGQGLRNTIYF
NA,TRBV7-8,TRBD1,TRBJ1-3,TGTGCCAGCAGCCCCCTATATGTACAGGGGGCGCCGGGGGGAAACACCATATATTTT,CASSPLYVQGAPGGNTIYF
NA,TRBV7-6,TRBD1,TRBJ1-1,TGTGCCAGCAGCTTACAGGGGGACGTGAACACTGAAGCTTTCTTT,CASSLQGDVNTEAFF
NA,TRBV15,TRBD2,TRBJ2-5,TGTGCCACCAGCCGAAGTGCCCCTGGGCTGTGGCTAGCGGGAGGAGAGACCCAGTACTTC,CATSRSAPGLWLAGGETQYF
NA,TRBV19,TRBD1,TRBJ2-7,TGTGCCAGTGGAGGACAGGGAACGGGGGAGCAGTACTTC,CASGGQGTGEQYF
NA,TRBV5-1,NA,TRBJ1-1,TGCGCCAGCAGCTTGATGGGCAACACTGAAGCTTTCTTT,CASSLMGNTEAFF
NA,TRBV6-5,NA,TRBJ2-7,TGTGCCAGCAGTTACTCTCTTATTGGGGACTCCTACGAGCAGTACTTC,CASSYSLIGDSYEQYF
NA,TRBV4-1,TRBD2,TRBJ2-1,TGCGCCAGCAGCCCGTCTAGCGGGAGCCGTAATGAGCAGTTCTTC,CASSPSSGSRNEQFF
few,TRBV7-9,NA,TRBJ2-1,TGTGCCAGTCGGGGGGCAGGGAAGAATGAGCAGTTCTTC,CASRGAGKNEQFF
NA,TRBV5-1,TRBD1,TRBJ1-2,TGCGCCAGCAGCTTGGATATACAGGGGGCGATCTATGGCTACACCTTC,CASSLDIQGAIYGYTF
NA,TRBV5-4,TRBD1,TRBJ1-2,TGTGCCAGCAGCACCCCCGCACAGGGGGTGGCCTATGGCTACACCTTC,CASSTPAQGVAYGYTF
NA,TRBV7-9,NA,TRBJ2-3,TGTGCCAGCGGGCCAGGAGGGTCAGGAGATACGCAGTATTTT,CASGPGGSGDTQYF
NA,TRBV9,TRBD1,TRBJ1-3,TGTGCCAGCAGCTCGGGAATAGACAGGGCCAGAAACACCATATATTTT,CASSSGIDRARNTIYF
NA,TRBV28,TRBD1,TRBJ1-4,TGTGCCAGCAGTTTATGGACAGGGGGGAATGAAAAACTGTTTTTT,CASSLWTGGNEKLFF
NA,TRBV19,NA,TRBJ2-2,TGTGCCAGTAGTCTTTTCAGCACAGGTCCCGGGGAGCTGTTTTTT,CASSLFSTGPGELFF
NA,TRBV4-1,TRBD1,TRBJ2-4,TGCGCCAGCAGCCAAGAGAGGGACGGGGACAGCCAGGAATTAGCCAAAAACATTCAGTACTTC,CASSQERDGDSQELAKNIQYF
NA,TRBV6-5,TRBD2,TRBJ2-1,TGTGCCAGCAGTTCTAGCGGGAGAAACAATGAGCAGTTCTTC,CASSSSGRNNEQFF
NA,TRBV5-1,TRBD2,TRBJ2-1,TGCGCCAGCAGTCGAACGGGAGGGCCTGATGAGCAGTTCTTC,CASSRTGGPDEQFF
few,TRBV6-4,NA,TRBJ1-1,TGTGCCAGCAGTGACGAGGGGCGGGGTGAAGCTTTCTTT,CASSDEGRGEAFF
NA,TRBV14,NA,TRBJ2-7,TGTGCCAGCAGCCGGGGGCGCTACGAGCAGTACTTC,CASSRGRYEQYF
few,TRBV19,NA,TRBJ2-2,TGTGCCAGTAGTGGGCGGGTGAACACCGGGGAGCTGTTTTTT,CASSGRVNTGELFF
NA,TRBV5-6,NA,TRBJ2-5,TGTGCCAGCAGCTTGGTGGCCAGGGGACCAGAAGAGACCCAGTACTTC,CASSLVARGPEETQYF
NA,TRBV5-1,NA,TRBJ2-1,TGCGCCAGCAGCTTTCAGGGGGGTTCCTACAATGAGCAGTTCTTC,CASSFQGGSYNEQFF
NA,TRBV5-1,TRBD1,TRBJ1-5,TGCGCCAGCAGCTCGGGACAGGGAAGCAATCAGCCCCAGCATTTT,CASSSGQGSNQPQHF
NA,TRBV11-3,NA,TRBJ2-7,TGTGCCAGCAGCTCTTTCCCGGGGGTCGAGCAGTACTTC,CASSSFPGVEQYF
NA,TRBV19,NA,TRBJ1-1,TGTGCCAGTAGTAGGCAGGGTAACATGAACACTGAAGCTTTCTTT,CASSRQGNMNTEAFF
NA,TRBV10-3,NA,TRBJ1-1,TGTGCCATCAGTGAGCACGGCAGGGATGCTTTCTTT,CAISEHGRDAFF
NA,TRBV18,TRBD1,TRBJ2-1,TGTGCCAGCTTCCGCGCGGTAACAGGGGCCCATGAGCAGTTCTTC,CASFRAVTGAHEQFF
NA,TRBV6-1,NA,TRBJ1-5,TGTGCCAGCACTACCAGGGGTCTGGGCAATCAGCCCCAGCATTTT,CASTTRGLGNQPQHF
NA,TRBV7-3,NA,TRBJ1-1,TGTGCCAGCAGCTCGCTAAAAAACACTGAAGCTTTCTTT,CASSSLKNTEAFF
NA,TRBV30,TRBD1,TRBJ2-7,TGTGCCTGGGACAGGGGGATCTACGAGCAGTACTTC,CAWDRGIYEQYF
once,TRBV30,TRBD1,TRBJ1-5,TGTGCCTGGAGTGCAATAACCCGGACAGGGGTTAGGAGCAATCAGCCCCAGCATTTT,CAWSAITRTGVRSNQPQHF